One and the same sample provided the 26 T cell receptor beta chains below, sequenced in a study of T cell changes during pregnancy in multiple sclerosis. Produced via immunoSEQ multiplex PCR; TCRdb's table is partial and in-frame only. The table records around 48,000 clones, approximately 92% of them present only once. The sequenced sample was CD4+ T cells from peripheral blood mononuclear cells, obtained in the second trimester of pregnancy. The receptors shown here come from a female donor in good health, enrolled as a control in a pregnancy study.

The chain couples TRBV18 to TRBJ2-3, with D perhaps matching TRBD2 (6 bases). V gave up 4 bases and J gave up 2 bases, with 10 bases separating them. This CDR3 is 14 amino acids long. The V gene's germline CDR1 is KGHSH and CDR2 LQKENI. The CDR3 sequence is CASSLRGATDTQYF. The CDR3 coding sequence is TGTGCCAGCTCACTGCGGGGCGCCACAGATACGCAGTATTTT.

For the CDR3, the DNA is TGTGCCAGCAGCTTGGGGACAGTGAACACTGAAGCTTTCTTT. It specifies CASSLGTVNTEAFF. This chain links TRBV11-2 with TRBJ1-1; TRBD1 matches at 7 bases. This CDR3 is 14 amino acids long. CDR1 is SGHAT, CDR2 FQNNGV, per germline. V gave up 3 bases and J gave up 0 bases; unmatched junction bases: 1.

CDR3 in amino acids: CARNWASGSLRQYF. The CDR3 region has the DNA TGTGCCAGAAATTGGGCTAGCGGGAGCTTACGGCAGTACTTC. The chain carries TRBV5-3 and TRBJ2-7; the match to TRBD2 covers 10 bases. TRBV5-3 is an ORF, with its function uncertain. The CDR3 covers 14 residues. With V trimmed by 6 bases and J by 9 bases, 12 bases remained unmatched.

The chain couples TRBV15 to TRBJ2-5, with D possibly being TRBD2 (5 bases). This CDR3 has 15 residues. V dropped 0 bases and J dropped 5 bases, with 13 bases sitting between them. Germline V gene data show CDR1 as LNHNV and CDR2 as YYDKDF (reference sequence). CDR3 protein: CATSRDQLDGETQYF. The DNA for the CDR3 is TGTGCCACCAGCAGAGATCAACTAGACGGGGAGACCCAGTACTTC.

The chain combines TRBV9 with TRBJ2-1, with D perhaps TRBD1 (5 bases). Germline assignment: CDR1 SGDLS and CDR2 YYNGEE. V was pared by 0 bases and J by 3 bases, with 10 bases between. CDR3 length: 15 amino acids. The CDR3 here is CASSVDVGHYNEQFF. CDR3 nucleotides: TGTGCCAGCAGCGTAGACGTGGGGCACTACAATGAGCAGTTCTTC.

The rearrangement joins TRBV18 to TRBJ2-2; possibly TRBD2 for D (6 bases). Germline-derived CDR1 and CDR2 are KGHSH and LQKENI. CDR3 length: 16 amino acids. The ends were cut back, 6 bases at V and 1 base at J, with 15 bases in the middle. The CDR3 DNA reads as TGTGCCAGCTCGTGGGCCGGGGGTGAGAACACCGGGGAGCTGTTTTTT. The encoded protein is CASSWAGGENTGELFF.

The genes are TRBV7-2 and TRBJ1-5; TRBD1 agrees at 7 bases. The J segment lost 7 bases and the V segment lost 5 bases, leaving 11 bases of the junction unmatched. Germline lookup yields CDR1 SGHTA and CDR2 FQGNSA. The CDR3 runs to 15 residues. Here the CDR3 reads CASSRGQRRGQPQHF. The CDR3 DNA sequence: TGTGCCAGCAGCCGGGGACAGAGAAGGGGCCAGCCCCAGCATTTT.

The CDR3 spells CASRSTGGGETQYF. As DNA, the CDR3 is TGTGCCAGCAGGTCGACAGGTGGGGGAGAGACCCAGTACTTC. The V and J genes are TRBV2 and TRBJ2-5, with TRBD1 as a possible D gene (6 bases). The CDR3 totals 14 residues. CDR1 is SNHLY and CDR2 is FYNNEI in the germline V gene. The V gene lost 6 bases and the J gene lost 4 bases, with 15 bases spanning the gap.

This clone was observed a single time. The rearrangement joins TRBV18 to TRBJ2-3; D not resolved. CDR1 and CDR2 from the germline V gene are KGHSH and LQKENI. The CDR3 sequence is 15 residues long. The germline V and J ends were trimmed by 1 base and 2 bases, with 10 bases remaining between them. In DNA, the CDR3 is TGTGCCAGCTCACCACGCGGCGGCACCACAGATACGCAGTATTTT. Translating it yields CASSPRGGTTDTQYF.

The gene calls are TRBV10-3 and TRBJ1-3, with TRBD1 matching 12 bases. The CDR3 has 17 residues. The V gene's germline CDR1 is ENHRY and CDR2 SYGVKD. The V gene end was trimmed by 10 bases and the J gene end by 3 bases; junction bases not matched to a gene: 13. Here the CDR3 reads CATAGTGGFLVGNTIYF. CDR3 DNA sequence: TGTGCCACCGCCGGGACAGGGGGCTTCTTAGTTGGAAACACCATATATTTT.

This chain connects TRBV9 to TRBJ2-5; D might be TRBD2 (5 bases). Trimming took off 4 bases at V and 3 bases at J, with 10 bases between the two ends. The germline CDR1 and CDR2 sequences are SGDLS and YYNGEE. There are 13 residues in the CDR3. The CDR3 DNA reads TGTGCCAGCAGCCTCCGGGGTAAAGAGACCCAGTACTTC. Translating gives CASSLRGKETQYF.

The chain uses TRBV5-1 and TRBJ2-3; D remains ambiguous. There are 14 residues in the CDR3. Germline V lookup: CDR1 SGHRS, CDR2 YFSETQ. The V end lost 2 bases, the J end lost 7 bases, and 14 bases lay between the germline ends. CDR3 sequence: CASSFGGGENTQYF. In DNA, the CDR3 is TGCGCCAGCAGCTTTGGTGGCGGAGAGAATACGCAGTATTTT.

The chain recombines TRBV4-1 with TRBJ2-1; TRBD2 aligns across 11 bases. V lost 4 bases to trimming and J lost 6 bases; unmatched junction nucleotides: 5. Per germline, CDR1 MGHRA and CDR2 YSYEKL. The CDR3 has 15 amino acids. CDR3 sequence: CASSRGTSGLNEQFF. In DNA, the CDR3 is TGCGCCAGCAGCCGAGGGACTAGCGGACTCAATGAGCAGTTCTTC.

The chain couples TRBV28 to TRBJ2-7, with TRBD1 matching over 9 bases. CDR3 length equals 15 residues. Germline V gene data show CDR1 as MDHEN and CDR2 as SYDVKM. V lost 5 bases and J lost 3; bases outside the gene matches: 8. CDR3: CASSLAGTGYYEQYF. CDR3 nucleotide sequence: TGTGCCAGCAGTCTCGCCGGGACAGGGTACTACGAGCAGTACTTC.

With respect to this clone: One end of the junction is discordant with germline, which a read error may explain. The chain links TRBV7-7 to TRBJ2-5; possible D gene TRBD2, 6 bases. The V gene's germline CDR1 is SSHAT and CDR2 FNYEAQ (reference sequence). The CDR3 is 16 amino acids. For the CDR3, the DNA is TGTGCTAGCAGCTTAGGGAGACTAGTGAGACAAGAGACCCAGTACTTC. Protein: CASSLGRLVRQETQYF.

V and J are TRBV19 and TRBJ2-3; possibly TRBD2 for D (6 bases). The germline CDR1 and CDR2 sequences are LNHDA and SQIVND (reference sequence). The CDR3 is 13 amino acids. Trimming took 7 bases from V and 0 from J, leaving 8 bases between them. CDR3 sequence reads: CASKAGSTDTQYF. In DNA, the CDR3 is TGTGCCAGTAAGGCGGGAAGCACAGATACGCAGTATTTT.

The chain links TRBV7-8 to TRBJ1-2; the D gene is possibly TRBD1 (5 bases). The CDR3 has 15 residues. The germline V and J ends were trimmed by 0 bases and 0 bases, with 8 bases remaining between them. Germline CDR1 SGHVS, CDR2 FQNEAQ. DNA for the CDR3: TGTGCCAGCAGCTTAGCGGACAAGGCTAACTATGGCTACACCTTC. This sequence encodes CASSLADKANYGYTF. The whole variable domain, filled in from reference TRBV7-8 and TRBJ1-2, reads GAGVSQSPRYKVAKRGQDVALRCDPISGHVSLFWYQQALGQGPEFLTYFQNEAQLDKSGLPSDRFFAERPEGSVSTLKIQRTQQEDSAVYLCASSLADKANYGYTFGSGTRLTVV.

The chain recombines TRBV7-9 with TRBJ1-5; D gene uncertain. Trimming left V 5 bases short and J 0 bases short, with 11 bases between. The CDR3 runs 15 residues. Per germline, CDR1 SEHNR and CDR2 FQNEAQ (reference sequence). DNA of the CDR3: TGTGCCAGCAGCCCCGCCGACTATAGCAATCAGCCCCAGCATTTT. Its translation is CASSPADYSNQPQHF.

V and J are TRBV7-8 and TRBJ1-1; 11 bases are a match to TRBD1. The V and J ends lost 5 bases and 4 bases, in that order; junction bases with no gene match: 3. This CDR3 has 14 amino acids. CDR1 and CDR2 (germline): SGHVS, FQNEAQ. The CDR3 loop reads CASSVGQGATEAFF. CDR3 sequence (DNA): TGTGCCAGCAGCGTCGGACAGGGGGCCACTGAAGCTTTCTTT.

This clone appeared a few times. The rearrangement uses TRBV27 and TRBJ2-2, with a weak D call TRBD2 (6 bases). Germline V lookup: CDR1 MNHEY, CDR2 SMNVEV (reference sequence). V lost 2 bases to trimming and J lost 6 bases, with 19 bases between them. This CDR3 is built from 17 residues. CDR3 DNA: TGTGCCAGCAGTTTAACGCGCGGAGGGCGGGTTGCCGGGGAGCTGTTTTTT. Protein product: CASSLTRGGRVAGELFF.

The chain links TRBV19 to TRBJ2-5, with TRBD2 identical over 8 bases. Germline CDR1 and CDR2: LNHDA and SQIVND (reference sequence). The CDR3 has 17 residues. Trimming cost V 2 bases and J 4 bases; bases outside gene matches: 12. DNA for the CDR3: TGTGCCAGTAGTATAAGTGGTGGGGCGGGAGGTCGAGAGACCCAGTACTTC. It translates to CASSISGGAGGRETQYF.

Comments on this clone: The junction and the germline gene differ at one end; a read error may be behind it. The chain joins TRBV28 to TRBJ2-7, with no clear D. CDR3 length: 15 residues. Germline V lookup: CDR1 MDHEN, CDR2 SYDVKM. The CDR3 spells CVSSTRWAPSYEQYF. The CDR3 DNA sequence: TGTGTCAGCAGTACCAGATGGGCACCTTCCTACGAGCAGTACTTC.

Only a few counts were recorded for this clone. The chain recombines TRBV5-5 with TRBJ2-7; D unresolved. The CDR3 extends over 12 amino acids. The germline V gene encodes CDR1 SGHKS and CDR2 YYEKEE (reference sequence). Trimming took 0 bases from V and 7 from J, leaving 8 bases between them. The chain's CDR3 is CASSLVYMEQYF. In DNA, the CDR3 is TGTGCCAGCAGCTTGGTTTACATGGAGCAGTACTTC.

CDR3 region: CAWSLGQGEAFF. For the CDR3, the DNA is TGTGCCTGGAGTTTAGGTCAGGGTGAAGCTTTCTTT. This chain joins TRBV30 and TRBJ1-1; weak D call: TRBD1 (5 bases). The CDR3 runs 12 residues. Per germline, CDR1 GTSNPN and CDR2 SVGIG (reference sequence). The germline V and J ends were trimmed by 2 bases and 7 bases, with 11 bases remaining between them.

This clone has a single count. The chain links TRBV18 to TRBJ2-5, with TRBD2 identical over 8 bases. This CDR3 is built from 14 residues. Trimming at V came to 4 bases and at J to 2 bases, leaving 3 bases not matched to a gene. Germline V CDR1 and CDR2: KGHSH, LQKENI. CDR3 bases: TGTGCCAGCTCACACACTAGCGGACAAGAGACCCAGTACTTC. Amino acid sequence: CASSHTSGQETQYF. Full variable domain (outside the CDR3, taken from reference TRBV18 and TRBJ2-5): NAGVMQNPRHLVRRRGQEARLRCSPMKGHSHVYWYRQLPEEGLKFMVYLQKENIIDESGMPKERFSAEFPKEGPSILRIQQVVRGDSAAYFCASSHTSGQETQYFGPGTRLLVL.

This clone was seen more than once but under ten times. This chain joins TRBV28 and TRBJ1-3, with 7 nucleotides matching TRBD1. Losses at the gene ends were 4 bases for V and 2 bases for J; bases not matched to a gene: 5. The CDR3 contains 15 residues. CDR1 and CDR2 from the germline V gene are MDHEN and SYDVKM. Here the CDR3 reads CASSSPGTAGNTIYF. The CDR3 nucleotides are TGTGCCAGCAGTTCCCCCGGGACAGCTGGAAACACCATATATTTT.